This T cell receptor beta chain was sequenced in a study of blood T cell repertoires in COVID-19. Germline lookup yields CDR1 SGDLS and CDR2 YYNGEE. Trimming cost V 3 bases and J 6 bases; bases outside gene matches: 9. The CDR3 is 14 amino acids. Assay used: immunoSEQ multiplex PCR; TCRdb lists only in-frame clones, some missing. Of some 130,000 clones listed, 80% to 90% are singletons. The sequence was collected from a man aged 45-65 years with active COVID-19. The sequenced sample consisted of peripheral blood. The rearrangement links TRBV9 to TRBJ2-7; 7 nucleotides match TRBD2. DNA for the CDR3: TGTGCCAGCAGCGCTAGCGGAGGGTATCTCGAGCAGTACTTC. It specifies CASSASGGYLEQYF. Looking up the rest from reference TRBV9 and TRBJ2-7 gives the full variable domain: DSGVTQTPKHLITATGQRVTLRCSPRSGDLSVYWYQQSLDQGLQFLIQYYNGEERAKGNILERFSAQQFPDLHSELNLSSLELGDSALYFCASSASGGYLEQYFGPGTRLTVT.